This entry is about one T cell receptor (beta chain). Its target is unknown. Exposure to brentuximab vedotin varied, and each patient had relapsed following autologous stem cell transplantation. The study purified CD4+ T cells from thawed PBMCs using magnetic negative selection. Profiled with immunoSEQ multiplex PCR; TCRdb holds only in-frame clones, not every one. Of about 8,500 clones detected, about four fifths appear once; the ten largest clones hold about an eighth. The data belong to a study of PD-1 blockade in classical Hodgkin lymphoma. The study, taken as a whole, reports: Newly diagnosed patients were said to have less baseline TCR diversity than healthy donors did.

The CDR3 is 14 amino acids. Germline values: CDR1 MNHEY, CDR2 SVGAGI. The V gene lost 6 bases and the J gene lost 7 bases, with 13 bases spanning the gap. The source is a human donor with classical Hodgkin lymphoma. V gene TRBV6-5 combines with J gene TRBJ1-6; D perhaps matches TRBD1 (5 bases). Sequencing used CD4+ T cells from blood, obtained at baseline. CDR3 amino acids: CASSLGGGNSPLHF. DNA for the CDR3: TGTGCCAGCAGCCTCGGGGGGGGGAATTCACCCCTCCACTTT.